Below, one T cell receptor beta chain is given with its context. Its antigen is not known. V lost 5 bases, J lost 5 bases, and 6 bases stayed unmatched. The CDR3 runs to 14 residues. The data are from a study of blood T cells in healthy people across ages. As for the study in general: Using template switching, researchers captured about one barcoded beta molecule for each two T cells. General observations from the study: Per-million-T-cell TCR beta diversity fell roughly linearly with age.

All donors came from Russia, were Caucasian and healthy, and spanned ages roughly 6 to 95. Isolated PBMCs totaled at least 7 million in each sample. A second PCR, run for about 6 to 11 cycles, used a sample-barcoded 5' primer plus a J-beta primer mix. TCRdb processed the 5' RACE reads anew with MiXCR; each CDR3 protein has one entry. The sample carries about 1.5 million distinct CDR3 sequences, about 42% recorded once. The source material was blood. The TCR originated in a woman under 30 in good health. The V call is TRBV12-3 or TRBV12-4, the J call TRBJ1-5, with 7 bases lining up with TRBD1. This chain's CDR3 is CASSQQGFHQPQHF. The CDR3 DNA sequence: TGTGCCAGCAGTCAACAGGGGTTCCATCAGCCCCAGCATTTT.